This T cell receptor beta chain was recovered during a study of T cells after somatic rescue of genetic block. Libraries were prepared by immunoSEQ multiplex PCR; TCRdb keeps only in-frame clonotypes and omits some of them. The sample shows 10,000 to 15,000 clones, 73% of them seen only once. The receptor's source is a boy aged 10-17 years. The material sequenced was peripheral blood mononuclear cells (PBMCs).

The CDR3 loop is CAISESLLAGDTGELFF. CDR3 in DNA: TGTGCCATCAGTGAGTCCTTACTAGCGGGAGACACCGGGGAGCTGTTTTTT. V usage is TRBV10-3 and J usage is TRBJ2-2; 11 bases fit TRBD2. In germline, CDR1 is ENHRY, CDR2 SYGVKD. The CDR3 loop spans 17 amino acids. Losses at the gene ends were 0 bases for V and 3 bases for J; bases not matched to a gene: 3.